Reported below is one T cell receptor beta chain. This sample was taken from a study of monozygotic twins with inflammatory bowel disease. Addition of UMIs with a 6-nucleotide sample barcode was achieved by template switching. TCRdb reprocessed the 5' RACE reads, with one entry per CDR3 protein and no DNA. The data show about 420,000 distinct CDR3 sequences, and the top ten clones hold approximately 2.3%. Germline V gives CDR1 MDHEN, CDR2 SYDVKM. The CDR3 covers 15 residues. Sequenced input: blood. The rearrangement links TRBV28 to TRBJ1-5; there is no DNA to check the TCRdb D call of TRBD1. The receptor was derived from a human donor with ulcerative colitis or Crohn's disease, or a healthy co-twin of an affected twin (not recorded which). The CDR3 loop reads CASSLGAGGTQPQHF. Based on the CDR3 plus reference TRBV28 and TRBJ1-5, the full variable domain is DVKVTQSSRYLVKRTGEKVFLECVQDMDHENMFWYRQDPGLGLRLIYFSYDVKMKEKGDIPEGYSVSREKKERFSLILESASTNQTSMYLCASSLGAGGTQPQHFGDGTRLSIL.